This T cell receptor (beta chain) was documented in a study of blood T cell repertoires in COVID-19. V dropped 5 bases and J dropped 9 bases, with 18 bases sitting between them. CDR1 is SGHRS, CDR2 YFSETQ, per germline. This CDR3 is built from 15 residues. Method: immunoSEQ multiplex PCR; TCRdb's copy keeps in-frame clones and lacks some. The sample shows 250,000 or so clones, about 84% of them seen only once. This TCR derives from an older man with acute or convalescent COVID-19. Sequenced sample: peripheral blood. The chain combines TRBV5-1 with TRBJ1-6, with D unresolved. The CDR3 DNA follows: TGCGCCAGCAGTTGGGCCCTTAGAAGTGTTTCACCCCTCCACTTT. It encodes CASSWALRSVSPLHF. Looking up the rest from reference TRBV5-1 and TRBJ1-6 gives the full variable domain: KAGVTQTPRYLIKTRGQQVTLSCSPISGHRSVSWYQQTPGQGLQFLFEYFSETQRNKGNFPGRFSGRQFSNSRSEMNVSTLELGDSALYLCASSWALRSVSPLHFGNGTRLTVT.